This T cell receptor beta chain came from a study of blood T cell repertoires in COVID-19. The wider study: T cells, B-cell-depleted T cells, or PBMCs supplied cDNA or gDNA.

Per the original data handling: Reference gene primer amplification yielded estimated nucleated cell counts. Sequenced by immunoSEQ multiplex PCR; TCRdb stores in-frame clones only, minus some. V and J calls and clone size come straight from that table; D and trimming were deduced from the DNA. The top ten clones hold about 2% of a sample with about 300,000 clones, around 90% of them seen once. Germline CDR1 SEHNR, CDR2 FQNEAQ (reference sequence). The CDR3 contains 15 residues. Trimming removed 1 base from V and 4 bases from J; junction bases left unmatched: 7. Sequenced: peripheral blood. The V and J genes are TRBV7-9 and TRBJ2-7; 7 bases match TRBD2. The sequence was obtained from a man between 18 and 35 years old with active or convalescent COVID-19. For the CDR3, the DNA is TGTGCCAGCAGCTTAGAGGGACTAACCCAATACGAGCAGTACTTC. Translation gives CASSLEGLTQYEQYF.